The rows below give T cell receptor beta chains drawn from one sample of a study of cytomegalovirus exposure and HLA in healthy donors. Repertoires were generated with immunoSEQ multiplex PCR, while TCRdb's copy carries only in-frame clones and drops some. The data show 110,000 to 150,000 clones, with under 80% seen just once and roughly 4% held by the top ten. The sample consisted of PBMCs. The receptors stem from a man younger than 35 in good health and CMV-seropositive. Both conserved end residues are part of each CDR3. A D gene is named only where the DNA matches it firmly. Size tells how often a clone was seen (once, few, many) or the class of an expanded clone, and some rows leave it out.

size | J | length | D | V | CDR3 | DNA
. | TRBJ2-1 | 16 | TRBD2 | TRBV18 | CASSPLEGRGVDEQFF | TGTGCCAGCTCACCACTGGAGGGGCGGGGGGTCGATGAGCAGTTCTTC
few | TRBJ1-5 | 14 | . | TRBV2 | CASSVVGGLQPQHF | TGTGCCAGCAGTGTTGTCGGGGGGCTACAGCCCCAGCATTTT
. | TRBJ2-5 | 15 | TRBD2 | TRBV7-8 | CASSPGLAGRLHQYF | TGTGCCAGCAGCCCCGGACTAGCGGGTAGACTCCACCAGTACTTC
. | TRBJ1-5 | 16 | . | TRBV28 | CASIIQGFAGNQPQHF | TGTGCCAGCATAATTCAGGGGTTCGCGGGCAATCAGCCCCAGCATTTT
few | TRBJ2-1 | 13 | . | TRBV4-3 | CASSQGTGNEQFF | TGCGCCAGCAGCCAAGGAACGGGGAATGAGCAGTTCTTC
. | TRBJ1-2 | 13 | . | TRBV7-6 | CASSSRPGSGYTF | TGTGCCAGCAGCTCCCGGCCGGGGTCTGGCTACACCTTC
. | TRBJ1-1 | 11 | TRBD1 | TRBV6-5 | CASRRQGVTFF | TGTGCCAGCAGGCGACAGGGGGTGACTTTCTTT
. | TRBJ2-4 | 13 | . | TRBV28 | CASSFRAGNIQYF | TGTGCCAGCAGTTTCAGGGCCGGAAACATTCAGTACTTC
. | TRBJ1-3 | 19 | . | TRBV4-2 | CASSQEAPGRLGSGNTIYF | TGTGCCAGCAGCCAAGAAGCCCCGGGGAGGCTAGGCTCTGGAAACACCATATATTTT
. | TRBJ2-7 | 15 | . | TRBV7-7 | CASSLAQGHSYEQYF | TGTGCTAGCAGCTTAGCACAGGGCCACTCCTACGAGCAGTACTTC
. | TRBJ1-2 | 15 | . | TRBV2 | CASSDVARDNYGYTF | TGTGCCAGCAGTGATGTGGCCAGGGATAACTATGGCTACACCTTC
. | TRBJ1-1 | 14 | . | TRBV21-1 | CANKGDQGDTEAFF | TGTGCCAATAAGGGGGACCAGGGGGACACTGAAGCTTTCTTT
once | TRBJ2-7 | 17 | . | TRBV18 | CASSSLTGPSPNYEQYF | TGTGCCAGCTCATCCTTGACAGGACCATCACCTAATTACGAGCAGTACTTC
. | TRBJ1-2 | 14 | TRBD1 | TRBV6-1 | CASSDGQGFYGYTF | TGTGCCAGCAGTGACGGACAGGGCTTCTATGGCTACACCTTC
. | TRBJ1-1 | 15 | TRBD1 | TRBV27 | CASSLTGRGFTEAFF | TGTGCCAGCAGTTTAACAGGCAGGGGGTTTACTGAAGCTTTCTTT
. | TRBJ2-5 | 14 | TRBD1 | TRBV28 | CASSSWTGRETQYF | TGTGCCAGCAGTTCCTGGACAGGCAGAGAGACCCAGTACTTC
. | TRBJ2-1 | 13 | . | TRBV25-1 | CASSEVAPNEQFF | TGTGCCAGCAGTGAAGTGGCTCCCAATGAGCAGTTCTTC
. | TRBJ2-7 | 14 | . | TRBV27 | CASSLRGQSYEQYF | TGTGCCAGCAGTTTGAGAGGACAGAGCTACGAGCAGTACTTC
. | TRBJ1-3 | 13 | . | TRBV6-5 | CASSLLFRGTIYF | TGTGCCAGCAGCCTTTTATTCAGGGGCACCATATATTTT
. | TRBJ2-1 | 17 | TRBD2 | TRBV19 | CASSIDEDGRVGNEQFF | TGTGCCAGTAGTATAGATGAGGACGGGAGGGTAGGTAATGAGCAGTTCTTC
few | TRBJ2-7 | 10 | . | TRBV20-1 | CSAGSGEQYF | TGCAGTGCCGGGTCTGGGGAGCAGTACTTC
. | TRBJ2-5 | 13 | . | TRBV30 | CAWSVQEGETQYF | TGTGCCTGGAGTGTACAGGAGGGAGAGACCCAGTACTTC